Shown below are 23 T cell receptor beta chains from a single sample sequenced in a study of control samples from healthy donors and cancer patients. Method: immunoSEQ multiplex PCR; TCRdb's copy keeps in-frame clones and lacks some. The sample records 15,000 to 20,000 clones, about 86% being singletons. The sequenced material came from PBMCs. These receptors all stem from a woman aged 70-85 years with colorectal cancer.

V gene TRBV4-3 combines with J gene TRBJ1-4; D gene ambiguous. Per the germline V gene, CDR1 is LGHNA and CDR2 is YSLEER. The CDR3 runs 16 residues. The ends were cut back, 1 base at V and 7 bases at J, with 16 bases in the middle. CDR3: CASSQGGEALGEKLFF. The CDR3 nucleotides read TGCGCCAGCAGCCAAGGTGGAGAGGCTCTAGGTGAAAAACTGTTTTTT.

V is TRBV6-6 and J is TRBJ2-1; D call uncertain. Trimming pared 0 bases from V and 8 bases from J, leaving 8 bases between. The germline gives CDR1 MNHNY, CDR2 SVGAGI (reference sequence). The CDR3 extends over 13 amino acids. The CDR3 DNA reads as TGTGCCAGCAGTTACTCGACCTCTGATGAGCAGTTCTTC. Residues: CASSYSTSDEQFF.

The chain combines TRBV6-6 with TRBJ1-1; a weak D match, TRBD1 (6 bases). The CDR3 runs 15 residues. Germline V gene data show CDR1 as MNHNY and CDR2 as SVGAGI (reference sequence). V was clipped by 0 bases and J by 5 bases, with 13 bases between them. CDR3 DNA: TGTGCCAGCAGTTACTCGGGCAGGGGTAAGACTGAAGCTTTCTTT. Translation: CASSYSGRGKTEAFF.

This chain joins TRBV6-2 or TRBV6-3 and TRBJ2-5; 9 nucleotides agree with TRBD2. The CDR3 length is 18 residues. CDR1 and CDR2 (germline): MNHEY, SVGEGT. Germline trimming cut 0 bases from V and 2 bases from J; bases unmatched to any gene: 10. CDR3 sequence (DNA): TGTGCCAGCAGTTACTCCGTTAGCGGGGGTGCGTTTCAAGAGACCCAGTACTTC. This encodes CASSYSVSGGAFQETQYF.

CDR3 nucleotides: TGTGCCACCAGTGACACTACTGACGGGAGGACCCAAGAGACCCAGTACTTC. This encodes CATSDTTDGRTQETQYF. This chain links TRBV24-1 with TRBJ2-5, with 7 bases that match TRBD2. The junction had 11 bases not matched to a gene; V was cut back by 4 bases and J by 1 base. The CDR3 is 17 residues long. Germline V gives CDR1 KGHDR, CDR2 SFDVKD.

The chain is built from TRBV28 and TRBJ1-5, with a possible D match to TRBD1 (6 bases). Per the germline V gene, CDR1 is MDHEN and CDR2 is SYDVKM. The V end was cut by 5 bases, the J end by 6 bases, with 14 bases between. CDR3 length equals 14 residues. The CDR3 sequence: CASSILQGPQPQHF. CDR3 coding DNA: TGTGCCAGCAGTATCCTACAGGGCCCTCAGCCCCAGCATTTT.

The chain carries TRBV6-5 and TRBJ1-5, with D possibly matching TRBD1 (5 bases). The germline V gene has CDR1 MNHEY and CDR2 SVGAGI. V dropped 6 bases and J dropped 2 bases, with 14 bases sitting between them. The CDR3 extends over 15 amino acids. CDR3 coding DNA: TGTGCCAGCAGACCAGGGACCTCGGGCAATCAGCCCCAGCATTTT. Residues: CASRPGTSGNQPQHF.

The J gene is TRBJ2-1, the V gene TRBV3-1 (or the pseudogene TRBV3-2); perhaps TRBD2 as D (6 bases). Germline lookup yields CDR1 LGHDT and CDR2 YNNKEL (reference sequence). This CDR3 is 12 amino acids long. Trimming left V 2 bases short and J 9 bases short, with 8 bases between. The CDR3 coding sequence is TGTGCCAGCAGCCAAACTAGCTTTGAGCAGTTCTTC. Its protein product is CASSQTSFEQFF.

This chain joins TRBV7-2 and TRBJ2-3; D gene uncertain. The V and J ends lost 4 bases and 0 bases respectively, with 8 bases between them. CDR3 length equals 14 residues. In germline, CDR1 is SGHTA, CDR2 FQGNSA. This CDR3 is CASSSYKSTDTQYF. CDR3 DNA: TGTGCCAGCAGCTCGTACAAGAGCACAGATACGCAGTATTTT.

The chain uses TRBV27 and TRBJ2-3, with 12 positions matching TRBD2. CDR3 length: 14 residues. The germline V gene has CDR1 MNHEY and CDR2 SMNVEV (reference sequence). J gave up 7 bases and V 6 bases, and 5 bases lay outside the gene matches. CDR3 in amino acids: CASSGTSGFNTQYF. The CDR3 nucleotides read TGTGCCAGCAGCGGGACTAGCGGGTTTAATACGCAGTATTTT.

The chain recombines TRBV27 with TRBJ1-1; D call uncertain. The CDR3 sequence is 14 residues long. Germline lookup yields CDR1 MNHEY and CDR2 SMNVEV (reference sequence). The V gene lost 6 bases and the J gene lost 1 base, with 12 bases spanning the gap. CDR3 in amino acids: CASSLRERNTEAFF. CDR3 nucleotide sequence: TGTGCCAGCAGCCTCCGAGAAAGGAACACTGAAGCTTTCTTT.

The V call is TRBV3-1 (or the pseudogene TRBV3-2), the J call TRBJ1-2; 8 bases fit TRBD1. Germline CDR1 is LGHDT and CDR2 is YNNKEL (reference sequence). Germline trimming cut 4 bases from V and 3 bases from J; bases unmatched to any gene: 7. This CDR3 contains 15 residues. The CDR3 DNA reads as TGTGCCAGCAGCCTGGGGACAGGTGGGGACTATGGCTACACCTTC. This gives the protein CASSLGTGGDYGYTF.

The rearrangement uses TRBV19 and TRBJ2-5; 7 nucleotides match TRBD2. This CDR3 contains 13 residues. J lost 5 bases, V lost 9 bases, and 9 bases had no gene match. Looked up from germline, CDR1 is LNHDA and CDR2 is SQIVND (reference sequence). The CDR3 loop is CASGGGPQETQYF. The DNA for the CDR3 is TGTGCCAGCGGGGGAGGGCCACAGGAGACCCAGTACTTC.

This chain links TRBV3-1 (or the pseudogene TRBV3-2) with TRBJ2-1; the match to TRBD2 covers 8 bases. The germline CDR1 and CDR2 sequences are LGHDT and YNNKEL (reference sequence). The CDR3 is 11 residues long. CDR3 sequence reads: CASGAYNEQFF. The CDR3 nucleotides are TGTGCTAGCGGGGCCTACAATGAGCAGTTCTTC.

V is TRBV6-5 and J is TRBJ1-5; D is perhaps TRBD1 (5 bases). Germline V gene sequence: CDR1 MNHEY, CDR2 SVGAGI. V dropped 6 bases and J dropped 7 bases, with 16 bases sitting between them. The length of the CDR3 is 14 residues. The CDR3 spells CASSLAGIGQPQHF. The CDR3, as DNA: TGTGCCAGCAGCCTCGCAGGGATAGGGCAGCCCCAGCATTTT.

Only a few counts were recorded for this clone. The chain uses TRBV5-1 and TRBJ2-2; 8 bases fit TRBD1. This CDR3 region has 17 residues. Germline CDR1 reads SGHRS; CDR2 reads YFSETQ. Trimming at V came to 1 base and at J to 7 bases, leaving 12 bases not matched to a gene. This CDR3 reads CASSLSTWTGPIGELFF. For the CDR3, the DNA is TGCGCCAGCAGCTTGTCTACGTGGACAGGGCCTATCGGGGAGCTGTTTTTT. The entire variable domain, with the rest obtained from reference TRBV5-1 and TRBJ2-2, is as follows: KAGVTQTPRYLIKTRGQQVTLSCSPISGHRSVSWYQQTPGQGLQFLFEYFSETQRNKGNFPGRFSGRQFSNSRSEMNVSTLELGDSALYLCASSLSTWTGPIGELFFGEGSRLTVL.

The rearrangement links TRBV6-5 to TRBJ2-1; 8 positions agree with TRBD2. Germline V gives CDR1 MNHEY, CDR2 SVGAGI. V was pared by 8 bases and J by 9 bases, with 6 bases of the junction left unmatched. This CDR3 is 12 amino acids long. CDR3 coding DNA: TGTGCCAGCGGCAGGCTAGCGGGTGAGCAGTTCTTC. Protein: CASGRLAGEQFF.

CDR3 loop: CASSPQAGTGGLYTEAFF. As DNA, the CDR3 is TGTGCCAGCAGCCCTCAAGCCGGGACAGGGGGCTTGTACACTGAAGCTTTCTTT. The gene calls are TRBV7-6 and TRBJ1-1; TRBD1 aligns across 12 bases. V lost 5 bases and J lost 3; bases outside the gene matches: 13. The CDR3 runs to 18 residues. The V gene's germline CDR1 is SGHVS and CDR2 FNYEAQ.

This chain uses TRBV12-3 or TRBV12-4 with TRBJ2-7; D not certain. V was trimmed by 6 bases and J by 4 bases, leaving 10 bases between them. This CDR3 is built from 12 residues. The CDR3 DNA reads as TGTGCCAGCAGCCGAGAAGGTTACGAGCAGTACTTC. Translation: CASSREGYEQYF.

The V gene is TRBV7-8, the J gene TRBJ1-1; D gene uncertain. Germline V gene data show CDR1 as SGHVS and CDR2 as FQNEAQ. V lost 7 bases and J lost 0, with 9 bases in between. The CDR3 has 13 amino acids. The CDR3 loop reads CASTKGLNTEAFF. CDR3 coding DNA: TGTGCCAGCACCAAAGGGTTGAACACTGAAGCTTTCTTT.

The CDR3 loop reads CASSSSGGYNEQFF. DNA for the CDR3: TGTGCCAGCAGCTCTAGCGGGGGGTACAATGAGCAGTTCTTC. This sequence joins TRBV7-3 and TRBJ2-1; 11 bases align to TRBD2. With 4 bases clipped from V and 4 bases from J, the junction kept 0 bases outside the gene matches. CDR3 length equals 14 residues. Germline V gives CDR1 SGHTA, CDR2 FQGTGA.

The chain uses TRBV7-2 and TRBJ2-7; weak D call: TRBD2 (6 bases). The CDR3 is 15 amino acids. Trimming removed 3 bases from V and 2 bases from J, with 14 bases in between. Germline V gene data show CDR1 as SGHTA and CDR2 as FQGNSA. CDR3 in amino acids: CASSFSGGTTYEQYF. The CDR3 DNA reads TGTGCCAGCAGCTTTTCAGGAGGGACCACCTACGAGCAGTACTTC.

V gene TRBV5-8 combines with J gene TRBJ2-7; D possibly matches TRBD1 or TRBD2 (5 bases each). Germline CDR1 SGHTS, CDR2 YDEGEE. Trimming shortened V by 7 bases and J by 4 bases, and 15 bases separated the two germline ends. The CDR3 is made up of 13 amino acids. Here the CDR3 DNA reads TGTGCCAGCGTACTTGGGGGAGCGTACGAGCAGTACTTC. Translated: CASVLGGAYEQYF.